A single sample gave rise to the 30 T cell receptor beta chains below, sequenced in a study of T cells after posttransplantation cyclophosphamide. Data came from immunoSEQ multiplex PCR; TCRdb stores just in-frame clones and leaves some out. The data contain 21,000 or so clones, roughly 98% of them singletons. Sequenced material: naive CD8+ T cells sorted from PBMCs. The receptors come from a man in his forties in good health, CMV-negative, and a related stem cell transplant donor.

The chain carries TRBV25-1 and TRBJ2-1; 9 nucleotides match TRBD2. Germline assignment: CDR1 MGHDK and CDR2 SYGVNS. The CDR3 has 16 residues. V dropped 1 base and J dropped 5; count of bases not matched to a gene: 6. The CDR3 nucleotides read TGTGCCAGCAGTGAATTCGGCCTAGCGGGAAACAATGAGCAGTTCTTC. Translating gives CASSEFGLAGNNEQFF.

The chain has TRBV6-6 and TRBJ2-7, with 7 bases fitting TRBD1. Germline CDR1 and CDR2: MNHNY and SVGAGI (reference sequence). The V gene end was trimmed by 5 bases and the J gene end by 2 bases; junction bases not matched to a gene: 3. CDR3 length: 13 residues. The CDR3 protein is CASSPGQTYEQYF. The DNA for the CDR3 is TGTGCCAGCAGTCCGGGACAGACCTACGAGCAGTACTTC.

This chain joins TRBV10-3 and TRBJ2-5, with 13 bases fitting TRBD2. TRBJ2-7 explains the end of the DNA better; the J call may be wrong. The CDR3 contains 18 residues. Looked up from germline, CDR1 is ENHRY and CDR2 is SYGVKD. The CDR3 here is CAISESARLAGGTYEQYF. As DNA, the CDR3 is TGTGCCATCAGTGAGTCCGCCCGACTAGCGGGGGGAACCTACGAGCAGTACTTC.

The V call is TRBV29-1, the J call TRBJ2-5; 9 nucleotides agree with TRBD2. Trimming cost V 6 bases and J 7 bases; bases outside gene matches: 12. This CDR3 contains 14 residues. Germline assignment: CDR1 SQVTM and CDR2 ANQGSEA. The CDR3 region is CSVLRGGGQGTQYF. CDR3 in DNA: TGCAGCGTCCTCCGCGGGGGGGGGCAGGGGACCCAGTACTTC.

The chain joins TRBV19 to TRBJ1-1; D is ambiguous. Germline-derived CDR1 and CDR2 are LNHDA and SQIVND (reference sequence). This CDR3 has 13 residues. Between the trimmed V and J ends, which lost 7 bases and 0 bases, there was a span of 9 bases. In DNA, the CDR3 is TGTGCCAGTAAGGAGCGGCTGAACACTGAAGCTTTCTTT. Translation gives CASKERLNTEAFF.

The chain combines TRBV4-3 with TRBJ2-1; D might be TRBD1 (6 bases). V lost 1 base and J 10 bases, leaving 8 bases between the germline ends. This CDR3 is built from 12 residues. From germline, CDR1 is LGHNA and CDR2 YSLEER. CDR3 sequence (DNA): TGCGCCAGCAGCCAAGGGGGGCCCGAGCAGTTCTTC. It codes for CASSQGGPEQFF.

The genes are TRBV2 and TRBJ2-6, with D unclear. Germline V gene sequence: CDR1 SNHLY, CDR2 FYNNEI. Trimming pared 6 bases from V and 4 bases from J, leaving 10 bases between. The CDR3 loop spans 14 amino acids. The CDR3 DNA reads TGTGCCAGCAGCCTAGACCTCGGGGCCAACGTCCTGACTTTC. It encodes CASSLDLGANVLTF.

The J gene is TRBJ1-5, the V gene TRBV4-1, with D tentatively TRBD1 (5 bases). V lost 0 bases and J 3 bases, leaving 9 bases between the germline ends. Germline lookup yields CDR1 MGHRA and CDR2 YSYEKL. The CDR3 sequence is 15 residues long. The CDR3 nucleotides are TGCGCCAGCAGCCAAGATTCCAGGGACAATCAGCCCCAGCATTTT. This codes for CASSQDSRDNQPQHF.

This clone was found a few times. The chain carries TRBV5-5 and TRBJ2-6, with 12 bases aligning to TRBD1. The CDR3 spans 18 residues. The junction had 9 bases not matched to a gene; V was cut back by 4 bases and J by 4 bases. CDR1 and CDR2 from the germline V gene are SGHKS and YYEKEE (reference sequence). The CDR3 region is CASSTPGQGARGANVLTF. The CDR3 DNA reads as TGTGCCAGCAGCACACCGGGACAGGGGGCACGAGGGGCCAACGTCCTGACTTTC.

DNA of the CDR3: TGTGCCAGCAGTACAGGGATCTACTACGAGCAGTACTTC. As protein: CASSTGIYYEQYF. This sequence joins TRBV27 and TRBJ2-7, with D possibly matching TRBD1 (6 bases). Between the trimmed V and J ends, which lost 5 bases and 3 bases, there was a span of 11 bases. The CDR3 spans 13 residues. Germline CDR1 is MNHEY and CDR2 is SMNVEV (reference sequence).

In DNA, the CDR3 is TGTGCCAGCAGATATAGCGGGAGTCCCTACAATGAGCAGTTCTTC. Translation: CASRYSGSPYNEQFF. The J gene is TRBJ2-1, the V gene TRBV28; 9 positions match TRBD2. The V and J ends lost 6 bases and 2 bases, in that order; junction bases with no gene match: 5. The CDR3 extends over 15 amino acids. Looked up from germline, CDR1 is MDHEN and CDR2 is SYDVKM.

The chain uses TRBV7-9 and TRBJ1-4; the D is unclear. CDR3 length: 16 residues. The V end lost 0 bases, the J end lost 3 bases, and 11 bases lay between the germline ends. Germline values: CDR1 SEHNR, CDR2 FQNEAQ (reference sequence). The CDR3 DNA follows: TGTGCCAGCAGCTTAGCGCTGGCAGGCCCTAATGAAAAACTGTTTTTT. Amino acids: CASSLALAGPNEKLFF.

This chain uses TRBV14 with TRBJ2-7, with D possibly matching TRBD2 (6 bases). V shed 0 bases and J shed 2 bases, with 11 bases lying between them. The CDR3 runs 15 residues. The germline V gene has CDR1 SGHDN and CDR2 FVKESK. The CDR3 DNA reads as TGTGCCAGCAGCCAAGATGCGGGGCCCCCCTACGAGCAGTACTTC. Its protein is CASSQDAGPPYEQYF.

The V call is TRBV6-6, the J call TRBJ2-7, with TRBD2 matching 9 bases. The germline CDR1 and CDR2 sequences are MNHNY and SVGAGI (reference sequence). With V trimmed by 4 bases and J by 3 bases, 4 bases remained unmatched. This CDR3 is 14 amino acids long. The DNA for the CDR3 is TGTGCCAGCAGTTGGACTAGCGAACACTACGAGCAGTACTTC. It translates to CASSWTSEHYEQYF.

The V gene is TRBV7-3, the J gene TRBJ2-1, with D maybe TRBD1 (5 bases). Trimming pared 5 bases from V and 9 bases from J, leaving 17 bases between. The CDR3 loop spans 14 amino acids. Germline V gives CDR1 SGHTA, CDR2 FQGTGA. CDR3 coding DNA: TGTGCCAGCAGCCCTTACCCCGGTCAGGGTGAGCAGTTCTTC. Its protein is CASSPYPGQGEQFF. The entire variable domain, with the rest obtained from reference TRBV7-3 and TRBJ2-1, is as follows: GAGVSQTPSNKVTEKGKYVELRCDPISGHTALYWYRQSLGQGPEFLIYFQGTGAADDSGLPNDRFFAVRPEGSVSTLKIQRTERGDSAVYLCASSPYPGQGEQFFGPGTRLTVL.

The genes are TRBV5-6 and TRBJ1-1; D is unresolved. V was pared by 2 bases and J by 2 bases, with 10 bases between. The CDR3 is 14 amino acids. Germline loops: CDR1 SGHDT, CDR2 YYEEEE. DNA of the CDR3: TGTGCCAGCAGCTTACCTAAAGTAAACACTGAAGCTTTCTTT. This translates into CASSLPKVNTEAFF.

The sample holds one count of this clone. The CDR3 protein is CASSQDLTSGSDLGEQYF. The CDR3 DNA sequence: TGCGCCAGCAGCCAAGATCTGACTAGCGGGAGTGATCTGGGCGAGCAGTACTTC. The gene calls are TRBV4-1 and TRBJ2-7; TRBD2 agrees at 12 bases. There are 18 residues in the CDR3. V shed 0 bases and J 6 bases; nucleotides not matched to a gene: 12. Per the germline V gene, CDR1 is MGHRA and CDR2 is YSYEKL.

This clone was detected only once. CDR3 sequence (DNA): TGCAGCGTTGAGAAGGTGCGCGGGACCCCCTACAATGAGCAGTTCTTC. Amino acids: CSVEKVRGTPYNEQFF. This chain uses TRBV29-1 with TRBJ2-1, with D tentatively TRBD2 (6 bases). Germline-derived CDR1 and CDR2 are SQVTM and ANQGSEA. CDR3 length equals 16 residues. Between the trimmed V and J ends, which lost 3 bases and 2 bases, there was a span of 17 bases.

This chain uses TRBV6-4 with TRBJ1-2, with D possibly TRBD1 on 6 matching bases. The germline gives CDR1 MRHNA, CDR2 SNTAGT. Trimming stripped 3 bases from V and 4 bases from J, with 12 bases between. This CDR3 has 14 residues. CDR3 bases: TGTGCCAGCAGTGAGGGGACATCCCCCTATGGCTACACCTTC. It specifies CASSEGTSPYGYTF.

The V gene is TRBV5-5, the J gene TRBJ2-7; 12 bases line up with TRBD2. The V gene end was trimmed by 4 bases and the J gene end by 3 bases; junction bases not matched to a gene: 5. Germline loops: CDR1 SGHKS, CDR2 YYEKEE (reference sequence). The CDR3 covers 15 residues. The CDR3 DNA follows: TGTGCCAGCAGCCTGACTAGCGGGAGTGGCTACGAGCAGTACTTC. Encoded protein: CASSLTSGSGYEQYF.

The chain has TRBV28 and TRBJ2-7; D remains ambiguous. Trimming removed 1 base at V and 3 bases at J, with 4 bases between. The CDR3 totals 12 residues. The germline V gene encodes CDR1 MDHEN and CDR2 SYDVKM. The CDR3: CASSLLRYEQYF. The CDR3 nucleotides read TGTGCCAGCAGTTTATTGCGCTACGAGCAGTACTTC.

This chain uses TRBV27 with TRBJ1-1; the match to TRBD1 covers 8 bases. From germline, CDR1 is MNHEY and CDR2 SMNVEV (reference sequence). V gave up 5 bases and J gave up 7 bases; unmatched junction bases: 6. The CDR3 is 13 residues long. The CDR3 DNA follows: TGTGCCAGCAGTCCAAGACAGGGGCATGAAGCTTTCTTT. Its translation is CASSPRQGHEAFF.

This chain's CDR3 is CASDGQGARDTEAFF. DNA of the CDR3: TGTGCCAGCGACGGACAGGGGGCAAGGGACACTGAAGCTTTCTTT. This rearrangement joins TRBV7-9 to TRBJ1-1, with TRBD1 identical over 11 bases. From germline, CDR1 is SEHNR and CDR2 FQNEAQ (reference sequence). The CDR3 sequence is 15 residues long. Germline trimming cut 8 bases from V and 3 bases from J; bases unmatched to any gene: 8.

The rearrangement uses TRBV28 and TRBJ2-7; 14 bases match TRBD2. From germline, CDR1 is MDHEN and CDR2 SYDVKM. The CDR3 loop spans 15 amino acids. Trimming removed 3 bases from V and 12 bases from J; junction bases left unmatched: 10. The CDR3 reads CASSLAGLAGGRLYF. The CDR3 DNA reads TGTGCCAGCAGTTTGGCCGGACTAGCGGGAGGTAGACTGTACTTC.

J is TRBJ2-1 and V is TRBV10-2; D gene unclear. The V end lost 7 bases, the J end lost 13 bases, and 11 bases lay between the germline ends. CDR1 WSHSY and CDR2 SAAADI come from the germline V gene. The CDR3 is 10 residues long. CDR3 loop: CASNEPHQFF. In DNA form, the CDR3 reads TGCGCCAGCAACGAACCACACCAGTTCTTC.

V is TRBV9 and J is TRBJ2-5, with a possible D match to TRBD1 (6 bases). This CDR3 contains 15 residues. Germline-derived CDR1 and CDR2 are SGDLS and YYNGEE. Trimming left V 2 bases short and J 0 bases short, with 11 bases between. The CDR3 reads CASSVGAMYQETQYF. CDR3 in DNA: TGTGCCAGCAGCGTGGGGGCTATGTACCAAGAGACCCAGTACTTC.

The chain is built from TRBV10-3 and TRBJ2-2; D may be TRBD2 (5 bases). CDR1 and CDR2 (germline): ENHRY, SYGVKD. The CDR3 has 13 residues. The ends were cut back, 0 bases at V and 6 bases at J, with 5 bases in the middle. The CDR3 sequence: CAISESGAGELFF. CDR3 sequence (DNA): TGTGCCATCAGTGAGTCGGGAGCCGGGGAGCTGTTTTTT.

V gene TRBV6-4 combines with J gene TRBJ2-1; 12 nucleotides agree with TRBD1. The CDR3 is made up of 14 amino acids. Germline-derived CDR1 and CDR2 are MRHNA and SNTAGT. The junction had 4 bases not matched to a gene; V was cut back by 6 bases and J by 7 bases. CDR3 DNA sequence: TGTGCCAGCAGGCCGGGACAGGGGGCAAATGAGCAGTTCTTC. Amino acids: CASRPGQGANEQFF.

This clone appeared a few times. V gene TRBV19 combines with J gene TRBJ2-7; D is undetermined. Germline CDR1 reads LNHDA; CDR2 reads SQIVND (reference sequence). V was pared by 6 bases and J by 3 bases, with 6 bases between. There are 11 residues in the CDR3. CDR3: CASRGLYEQYF. CDR3 bases: TGTGCCAGTAGGGGCCTCTACGAGCAGTACTTC.

The V and J genes are TRBV5-4 and TRBJ1-3; D gene ambiguous. V lost 2 bases, J lost 3 bases, and 6 bases lay in between. CDR1 and CDR2 from the germline V gene are SGHNT and YYREEE (reference sequence). The CDR3 spans 13 residues. CDR3 loop: CASSFALGNTIYF. The DNA of the CDR3 is TGTGCCAGCAGCTTTGCGCTTGGAAACACCATATATTTT.